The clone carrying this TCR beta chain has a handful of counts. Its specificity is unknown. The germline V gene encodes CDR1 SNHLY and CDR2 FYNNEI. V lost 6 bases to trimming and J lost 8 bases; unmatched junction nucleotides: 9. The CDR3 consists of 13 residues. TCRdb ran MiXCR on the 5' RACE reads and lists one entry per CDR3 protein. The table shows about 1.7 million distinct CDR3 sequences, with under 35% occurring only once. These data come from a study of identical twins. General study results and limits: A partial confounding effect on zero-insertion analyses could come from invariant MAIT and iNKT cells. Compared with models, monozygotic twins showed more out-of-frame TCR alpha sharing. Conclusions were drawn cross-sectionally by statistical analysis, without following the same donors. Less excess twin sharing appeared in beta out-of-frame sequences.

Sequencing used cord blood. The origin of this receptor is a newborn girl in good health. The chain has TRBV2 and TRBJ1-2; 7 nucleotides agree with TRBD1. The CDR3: CASRGDRVWGYTF. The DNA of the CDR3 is TGTGCCAGCAGGGGAGACAGGGTGTGGGGCTACACCTTC.